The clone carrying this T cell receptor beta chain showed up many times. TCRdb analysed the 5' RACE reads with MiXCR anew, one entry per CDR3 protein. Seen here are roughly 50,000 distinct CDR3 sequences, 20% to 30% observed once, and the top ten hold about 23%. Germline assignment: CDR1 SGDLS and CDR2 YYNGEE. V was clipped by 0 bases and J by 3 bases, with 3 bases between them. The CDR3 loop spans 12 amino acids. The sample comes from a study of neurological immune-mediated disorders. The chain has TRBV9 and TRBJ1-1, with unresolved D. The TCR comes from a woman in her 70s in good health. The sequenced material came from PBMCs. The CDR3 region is CASSVEDTEAFF. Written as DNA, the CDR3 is TGTGCCAGCAGCGTAGAGGACACTGAAGCTTTCTTT.